The 26 T cell receptor beta chains listed next were all sequenced from one sample in a study of blood T cells in healthy people across ages. A second PCR, run for 7 to 11 cycles, used a sample-barcoded 5' primer plus a J-beta primer mix. Each CDR3 protein gets one entry after TCRdb re-called the 5' RACE reads with MiXCR. The table includes about 1.1 million distinct CDR3 sequences, roughly two fifths detected once. The source material was blood. The source of these receptors is a man between 18 and 35 years old in good health.

The chain's CDR3 is CSARDGGQGYGYTF. The CDR3 DNA follows: TGCAGTGCTAGAGATGGTGGACAGGGTTATGGCTACACCTTC. The rearrangement uses TRBV20-1 and TRBJ1-2, with TRBD1 matching 8 bases. Germline lookup yields CDR1 DFQATT and CDR2 SNEGSKA (reference sequence). The CDR3 has 14 residues. Germline trimming cut 0 bases from V and 5 bases from J; bases unmatched to any gene: 5.

V is TRBV29-1 and J is TRBJ2-3, with TRBD2 identical over 7 bases. The CDR3 loop spans 14 amino acids. V was pared by 4 bases and J by 3 bases, with 7 bases of the junction left unmatched. Germline CDR1 is SQVTM and CDR2 is ANQGSEA. DNA for the CDR3: TGCAGCGTTGGGACCAGACTAGCAACAGATACGCAGTATTTT. Protein product: CSVGTRLATDTQYF.

The V gene is TRBV6-5, the J gene TRBJ2-1, with 8 bases identical to TRBD1. After removal of 0 bases from V and 6 bases from J, the junction contained 10 bases not matched to a gene. This CDR3 region has 17 residues. The germline V gene encodes CDR1 MNHEY and CDR2 SVGAGI. The CDR3 nucleotides read TGTGCCAGCAGTTACTCGGATAGGACAGGGCCCTTCAATGAGCAGTTCTTC. Amino acids: CASSYSDRTGPFNEQFF.

The chain couples TRBV18 to TRBJ1-5, with D hard to call. CDR3 size: 12 residues. Trimming pared 2 bases from V and 4 bases from J, leaving 3 bases between. Per germline, CDR1 KGHSH and CDR2 LQKENI. CDR3 in DNA: TGTGCCAGCTCACCAGTAAATCAGCCCCAGCATTTT. It encodes CASSPVNQPQHF.

V is TRBV4-1 and J is TRBJ2-1, with D perhaps TRBD1 (7 bases). V gave up 5 bases and J gave up 9 bases, with 17 bases separating them. Germline values: CDR1 MGHRA, CDR2 YSYEKL. The CDR3 totals 14 residues. The CDR3 protein is CASSYYIQGGEQFF. DNA for the CDR3: TGCGCCAGCAGCTACTACATCCAGGGGGGTGAGCAGTTCTTC.

As regards this clonotype: Here the CDR3 omits its conserved ending phenylalanine or tryptophan, so a read error is the likely source. The rearrangement uses TRBV20-1 and TRBJ2-5; 7 bases agree with TRBD1. CDR1 and CDR2 (germline): DFQATT, SNEGSKA (reference sequence). The V segment lost 2 bases and the J segment 5 bases; nucleotides outside the gene matches: 5. The CDR3 extends over 13 amino acids. DNA of the CDR3: TGCAGTGCTAGACAGACAGGGAGCGAGACCCAGTACTTA. Its translation: CSARQTGSETQYL.

This chain links TRBV9 with TRBJ1-4; D might be TRBD1 (6 bases). The germline gives CDR1 SGDLS, CDR2 YYNGEE. V was cut by 4 bases and J by 6 bases, with 16 bases left in between. This CDR3 comprises 15 residues. The DNA of the CDR3 is TGTGCCAGCAGCACCCAGGGGCGGTATGATGAAAAACTGTTTTTT. Amino acid sequence: CASSTQGRYDEKLFF.

This clonotype has only a few counts. The chain combines TRBV3-1 with TRBJ1-5; D is uncertain. The CDR3 length is 15 residues. V was pared by 0 bases and J by 6 bases, with 12 bases between. Germline lookup yields CDR1 LGHDT and CDR2 YNNKEL (reference sequence). The CDR3 loop reads CASSQDFGYGQPQHF. CDR3 sequence (DNA): TGTGCCAGCAGCCAAGATTTCGGGTATGGTCAGCCCCAGCATTTT.

The V and J genes are TRBV18 and TRBJ2-1; D possibly matches TRBD1 or TRBD2 (5 bases each). This CDR3 is 16 amino acids long. Germline CDR1 reads KGHSH; CDR2 reads LQKENI. The germline V and J ends were trimmed by 3 bases and 4 bases, with 16 bases remaining between them. In nucleotides, the CDR3 is TGTGCCAGCTCACCTCGCTATAGAGGGGATTACAATGAGCAGTTCTTC. It encodes CASSPRYRGDYNEQFF.

V and J are TRBV28 and TRBJ2-5; tentatively, D is TRBD2 (5 bases). From germline, CDR1 is MDHEN and CDR2 SYDVKM. This CDR3 is built from 15 residues. V gave up 3 bases and J gave up 2 bases, with 13 bases separating them. The CDR3 loop reads CASSLRRTVQETQYF. As DNA, the CDR3 is TGTGCCAGCAGTTTGCGGCGGACTGTACAAGAGACCCAGTACTTC.

Here the CDR3 reads CARPESGNTIYF. The CDR3 DNA reads TGTGCCAGGCCCGAATCCGGAAACACCATATATTTT. The V and J genes are TRBV7-3 and TRBJ1-3; D gene unclear. Trimming shortened V by 9 bases and J by 4 bases, and 10 bases separated the two germline ends. CDR1 is SGHTA, CDR2 FQGTGA, per germline. This CDR3 spans 12 amino acids.

The CDR3 region is CASSGEFFEAFF. CDR3 bases: TGTGCCAGCAGTGGGGAGTTCTTTGAAGCTTTCTTT. The V and J genes are TRBV2 and TRBJ1-1; D gene ambiguous. V was clipped by 4 bases and J by 7 bases, with 10 bases between them. The CDR3 runs to 12 residues. The germline V gene encodes CDR1 SNHLY and CDR2 FYNNEI.

This clonotype has more than one count but fewer than ten. The V call is TRBV20-1, the J call TRBJ1-2, with D unclear. Trimming left V 5 bases short and J 1 base short, with 8 bases between. Germline values: CDR1 DFQATT, CDR2 SNEGSKA (reference sequence). The CDR3 consists of 12 residues. The CDR3 region has the DNA TGCAGTGCTGAGCGGCATAACTATGGCTACACCTTC. Amino acids: CSAERHNYGYTF.

This rearrangement joins TRBV4-3 to TRBJ1-1, with D perhaps matching TRBD1 (6 bases). V gave up 0 bases and J gave up 0 bases, with 17 bases separating them. This CDR3 is built from 18 residues. CDR1 LGHNA and CDR2 YSLEER come from the germline V gene. The CDR3 DNA sequence: TGCGCCAGCAGCCAAGATCTCCCAGGGGCCTACATGAACACTGAAGCTTTCTTT. Encoded protein: CASSQDLPGAYMNTEAFF.

This clonotype was seen a few times. The chain is built from TRBV28 and TRBJ2-1, with 8 positions matching TRBD1. V trimming: 7 bases; J trimming: 5 bases; junction bases outside the gene matches: 10. Per the germline V gene, CDR1 is MDHEN and CDR2 is SYDVKM. The CDR3 contains 15 residues. The CDR3 DNA follows: TGTGCCAGCATCCTCCGGGACAGGACACACAATGAGCAGTTCTTC. Amino acids: CASILRDRTHNEQFF.

V gene TRBV27 combines with J gene TRBJ2-2; 10 positions match TRBD1. J lost 8 bases, V lost 4 bases, and 10 bases had no gene match. This CDR3 has 16 amino acids. Germline values: CDR1 MNHEY, CDR2 SMNVEV (reference sequence). The DNA for the CDR3 is TGTGCCAGCAGTTCACCGGGACAGGGGCCTAAAGGGGAGCTGTTTTTT. Translating gives CASSSPGQGPKGELFF.

In its sample, this clonotype was seen a few times. The V call is TRBV4-1, the J call TRBJ2-1, with 12 bases that match TRBD2. Trimming at V came to 3 bases and at J to 5 bases, leaving 5 bases not matched to a gene. The CDR3 consists of 16 residues. Germline CDR1 and CDR2: MGHRA and YSYEKL. The CDR3, as DNA: TGCGCCAGCAGCCACCGGACTAGCGGGGTGGACAATGAGCAGTTCTTC. This sequence encodes CASSHRTSGVDNEQFF.

This chain joins TRBV20-1 and TRBJ2-1; 8 nucleotides match TRBD2. The CDR3 consists of 14 residues. The germline V gene encodes CDR1 DFQATT and CDR2 SNEGSKA (reference sequence). With 7 bases clipped from V and 8 bases from J, the junction kept 13 bases outside the gene matches. The CDR3 loop is CSVGSGGLDYEQFF. CDR3 DNA: TGCAGTGTTGGGAGCGGGGGACTTGACTATGAGCAGTTCTTC.

This clonotype was seen more than once but under ten times. The chain recombines TRBV6-2 or TRBV6-3 with TRBJ2-1; 8 bases fit TRBD1. The CDR3 totals 15 residues. The V gene's germline CDR1 is MNHEY and CDR2 SVGEGT. V shed 0 bases, J shed 8 bases, and the junction held 6 bases outside the gene matches. Here the CDR3 reads CASSYSVQGGYEQFF. The DNA for the CDR3 is TGTGCCAGCAGTTACTCGGTACAGGGGGGATATGAGCAGTTCTTC.

The chain links TRBV19 to TRBJ1-4, with TRBD1 as a possible D gene (5 bases). Per the germline V gene, CDR1 is LNHDA and CDR2 is SQIVND (reference sequence). Trimming pared 8 bases from V and 4 bases from J, leaving 14 bases between. This CDR3 has 14 residues. The CDR3 protein is CASGPGRHNEKLFF. The CDR3 nucleotides are TGTGCCAGTGGGCCGGGACGGCATAATGAAAAACTGTTTTTT.

This clonotype was detected only a few times. CDR3 in amino acids: CASSVGSEAFF. CDR3 DNA sequence: TGTGCCAGCAGCGTGGGCTCTGAAGCTTTCTTT. The chain combines TRBV12-3 or TRBV12-4 with TRBJ1-1; no clear D. CDR3 length: 11 residues. Trimming pared 6 bases from V and 6 bases from J, leaving 8 bases between.

V and J are TRBV9 and TRBJ2-1; maybe TRBD2 (5 bases). Germline V CDR1 and CDR2: SGDLS, YYNGEE. This CDR3 region has 17 residues. V lost 0 bases to trimming and J lost 4 bases, with 17 bases between them. This CDR3 is CASSVGLGGPMYNEQFF. CDR3 in DNA: TGTGCCAGCAGCGTAGGGTTGGGCGGGCCCATGTACAATGAGCAGTTCTTC.

This sequence joins TRBV29-1 and TRBJ2-7; D gene ambiguous. The J call is uncertain, as TRBJ2-5 better fits the DNA end. In germline, CDR1 is SQVTM, CDR2 ANQGSEA. This CDR3 has 13 residues. The CDR3 coding sequence is TGCAGCGTTGGGTTGACGTACCGGGAGACCCAGTACTTC. Protein product: CSVGLTYRETQYF.

The rearrangement joins TRBV5-6 to TRBJ2-2; tentative D call: TRBD2 (7 bases). V lost 4 bases and J 3 bases, leaving 22 bases between the germline ends. The germline V gene encodes CDR1 SGHDT and CDR2 YYEEEE. This CDR3 is 18 amino acids long. CDR3 bases: TGTGCCAGCAGCGACCTTAATGATGGGGGGGCGGACACCGGGGAGCTGTTTTTT. Translated, it gives CASSDLNDGGADTGELFF.

V usage is TRBV10-3 and J usage is TRBJ1-4; possible D gene TRBD1, 5 bases. V shed 4 bases and J shed 5 bases, with 8 bases lying between them. The CDR3 runs 13 residues. Germline assignment: CDR1 ENHRY and CDR2 SYGVKD. CDR3 in DNA: TGTGCCATCAGTGTGGCAGGGAATGAAAAACTGTTTTTT. It encodes CAISVAGNEKLFF.

The chain recombines TRBV2 with TRBJ2-7, with 7 bases aligning to TRBD2. Germline loops: CDR1 SNHLY, CDR2 FYNNEI. The CDR3 length is 15 residues. After removal of 6 bases from V and 2 bases from J, the junction contained 10 bases not matched to a gene. CDR3 bases: TGTGCCAGCAGGCAGACCGGGACTAAGACCTACGAGCAGTACTTC. Its translation: CASRQTGTKTYEQYF.